This T cell receptor beta chain was captured in a study of blood T cell repertoires in COVID-19. At the level of the study: There were acute and convalescent COVID-19 samples, and they came from the United States, Italy and Spain. Nucleic acid was either cDNA or gDNA, and it came from T cells, B-cell-depleted T cells, or PBMCs.

Germline V gives CDR1 LNHDA, CDR2 SQIVND (reference sequence). This CDR3 spans 14 amino acids. Trimming cost V 6 bases and J 8 bases; bases outside gene matches: 9. In the authors' methods: Scientists estimated how many nucleated cells there were by amplifying reference gene primers. Clones were sequenced by immunoSEQ multiplex PCR, and TCRdb holds only the in-frame ones, with some missing. V and J calls and clone size come straight from that table; D and trimming were deduced from the DNA. The sample lists about 200,000 clones; around 79% were seen once. Those enrolled in Seattle joined during active infection and were followed longitudinally afterward. This clone showed up just a few times.

The sample consisted of peripheral blood. The sequence derives from a woman between 35 and 50 years old with COVID-19, enrolled during active disease. This sequence joins TRBV19 and TRBJ2-1, with TRBD2 matching over 8 bases. The CDR3 is CASRISGIVDEQFF. The CDR3, as DNA: TGTGCCAGTAGGATTAGCGGGATAGTTGATGAGCAGTTCTTC.